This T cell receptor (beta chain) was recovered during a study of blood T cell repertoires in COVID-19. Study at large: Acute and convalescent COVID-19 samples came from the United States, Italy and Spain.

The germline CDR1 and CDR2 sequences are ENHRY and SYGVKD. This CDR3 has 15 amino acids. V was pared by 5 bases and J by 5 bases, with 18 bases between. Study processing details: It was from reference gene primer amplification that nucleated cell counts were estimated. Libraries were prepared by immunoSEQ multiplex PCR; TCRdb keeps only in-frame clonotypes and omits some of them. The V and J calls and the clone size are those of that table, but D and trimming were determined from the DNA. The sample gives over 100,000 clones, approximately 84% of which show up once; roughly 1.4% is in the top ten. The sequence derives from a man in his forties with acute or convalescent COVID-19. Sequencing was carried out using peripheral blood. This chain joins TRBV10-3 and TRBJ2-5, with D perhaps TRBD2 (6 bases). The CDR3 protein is CAISNPTSLTETQYF. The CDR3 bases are TGTGCCATCAGTAACCCGACTAGTCTTACTGAGACCCAGTACTTC.